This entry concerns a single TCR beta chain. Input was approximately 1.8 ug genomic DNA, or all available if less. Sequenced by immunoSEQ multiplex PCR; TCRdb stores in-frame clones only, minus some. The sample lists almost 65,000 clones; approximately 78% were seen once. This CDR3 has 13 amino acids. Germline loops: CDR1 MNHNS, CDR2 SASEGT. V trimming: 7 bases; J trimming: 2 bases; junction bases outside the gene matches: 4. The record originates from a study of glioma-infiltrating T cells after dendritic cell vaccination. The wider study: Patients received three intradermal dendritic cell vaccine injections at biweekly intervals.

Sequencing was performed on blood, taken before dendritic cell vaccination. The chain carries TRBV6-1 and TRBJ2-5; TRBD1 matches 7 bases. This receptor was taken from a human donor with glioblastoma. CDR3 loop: CASKGTAQETQYF. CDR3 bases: TGTGCCAGCAAGGGGACAGCGCAAGAGACCCAGTACTTC.